Described below is a single TCR beta chain sequence and its context. Its cognate antigen is unknown. This record comes from a study of identical twins. Trimming left V 5 bases short and J 7 bases short, with 15 bases between. The CDR3 runs to 13 residues. The V gene's germline CDR1 is MGHDK and CDR2 SYGVNS. TCRdb recomputed calls from the 5' RACE reads with MiXCR, one row per CDR3 protein. The sample has 1.5 million to 2 million distinct CDR3 sequences; roughly 35% are singletons. Study-wide results and caveats: Clonotypes of the beta chain that were abundant in cord blood carried fewer insertions (memory repertoires showed none). The study found weaker excess twin sharing in beta out-of-frame sequences.

This TCR came from a newborn girl in good health. The rearrangement uses TRBV25-1 and TRBJ2-7; D is unresolved. What was sequenced was cord blood. This CDR3 reads CASSPAAYNEQYF. CDR3 in DNA: TGTGCCAGCAGTCCCGCGGCTTACAATGAGCAGTACTTC.